This T cell receptor beta chain was sequenced in a study of OX40 agonist ivuxolimab in advanced cancers. Losses at the gene ends were 3 bases for V and 1 base for J; bases not matched to a gene: 13. The CDR3 totals 18 residues. The germline V gene encodes CDR1 MDHEN and CDR2 SYDVKM. Only in-frame clones appear in the TCRdb table, and some are missing; sequencing was by immunoSEQ multiplex PCR. The top ten hold 13% to 15% of the sample, which has over 30,000 clones, approximately 79% seen once. In this sample, this clone turned up a few times. As yet, its antigen is unknown. General study findings and limits: Low normalized T-cell clonal expansion also characterized some of the nonresponders. Relative to CD4+, CD8+ T cells held more expanded clones on average.

The sequences come from CD4+ or CD8+ T cells sorted from blood, collected in a trial of the OX40 agonist ivuxolimab. The chain recombines TRBV28 with TRBJ2-3, with TRBD1 identical over 7 bases. This sequence originates from an adult with an advanced solid tumor such as melanoma, head and neck, liver or kidney cancer. The CDR3 DNA follows: TGTGCCAGCAGTTTTCTTTCGCGACAGGGCCGGGGCACAGATACGCAGTATTTT. It is translated as CASSFLSRQGRGTDTQYF.